The clone carrying this T cell receptor (beta chain) has ten or more counts. Its antigen is unidentified. At one end, the junction sequence differs from germline, possibly due to a read error. Each CDR3 protein is one row after TCRdb ran MiXCR on the RT-PCR reads. The repertoire holds 450,000 to 550,000 distinct CDR3 sequences, with 25% as singletons. The data were obtained in a study of response to subunit inactivated influenza vaccine. Findings and caveats of the study: After each seasonal influenza vaccination, few new T cells are recruited, the authors suggested.

The sequencing here drew on CD4+ T cells sorted from PBMCs, taken roughly 5 days after vaccination. The origin of this receptor is a man aged 45 to 65 who received an inactivated influenza vaccine.

The DNA for the CDR3 is TGCGCCAGCAGCACGCGGACAGATACGCAGTATTTT. This gives the protein CASSTRTDTQYF. This rearrangement joins TRBV7-2 to TRBJ2-3, with D unclear. The CDR3 extends over 12 amino acids. Per germline, CDR1 SGHTA and CDR2 FQGNSA.